This note documents a single T cell receptor (beta chain) sequence. Its antigen is not identified. This record comes from a study of CXCR3-negative and CXCR3-positive naive CD8 T cells. The TRB cDNA libraries were prepared by 5' RACE with UMI labels. TCRdb reprocessed the 5' RACE reads, keeping one entry per CDR3 protein, no DNA. The repertoire table contains over 50,000 distinct CDR3 sequences. Subsets of CD8+ T cells were each sorted in triplicate at about 300,000 cells apiece. Among CD8+ T cells, naive ones were CD45RO-CCR7+CD27+CD95-. Study-wide results and limits: Researchers report that CXCR3-positive naive cells carry more hydrophobic TRB CDR3s than CXCR3-negative naive cells. Memory CD8+ T cell repertoires were far less diverse than both naive subsets. Naive cells that were CXCR3-negative or CXCR3-positive used TRBV-TRBJ genes alike, while memory cells diverged.

The CDR3 runs to 15 residues. Germline-derived CDR1 and CDR2 are SSHAT and FNYEAQ (reference sequence). V and J are TRBV7-7 and TRBJ2-5; the TRBD2 assignment by TCRdb is unverifiable without DNA. What was sequenced was naive CXCR3+ CD8+ T cells from blood. Documented subset: CD45RO-CCR7+CD27+CD95- naive CD8+ T cells expressing CXCR3 (TNR3+). This receptor was taken from a human donor in good health. Some clones in this sample may be carry-over from other donors' samples. CDR3 residues: CASSPLAGVQETQYF.